One TCR beta chain is described in this entry. Its target is unknown. Germline CDR1 SEHNR, CDR2 FQNEAQ (reference sequence). The CDR3 runs 14 residues. Trimming removed 4 bases from V and 8 bases from J, with 16 bases in between. This entry comes from a study of post-analysis software for immune sequencing data. Study-wide points: Compared with controls, patients had more of 4 or 5 TRBV segments, including TRBV5-6, TRBV5-1 and TRBV20-1.

TCR beta cDNA libraries included unique molecular identifiers. TCRdb used MiXCR to reprocess the PCR reads, holding one entry per CDR3 protein. The sample holds roughly 730,000 distinct CDR3 sequences, just under 30% seen once. The source of this sequence is a girl between 5 and 17 years old with multiple sclerosis. Sequencing was done on a sample of blood. The chain employs TRBV7-9 and TRBJ2-3; TRBD2 might be the D (6 bases). The CDR3 here is CASSSRRLEGTQYF. The CDR3 DNA reads TGTGCCAGCAGCTCGCGACGCTTGGAGGGTACGCAGTATTTT.